These T cell receptor beta chains were read from a single sample in a study of T-cell memory formation after mild COVID-19. Each CDR3 protein gets one entry after TCRdb re-called the 5' RACE reads with MiXCR. Found here are a few hundred thousand distinct CDR3 sequences, under 25% of them singletons; the top ten hold 9.5% to 15%. Sequencing input: PBMCs or a T cell subset sorted from them (not recorded which). The origin of the receptors is an adult woman who had mild COVID-19 (a few samples of this study predate the infection). Cell type and time point are not known. CDR3s include the opening cysteine and the closing phenylalanine or tryptophan. The D gene is left open where the match is weak. Clone size appears in some rows only: once, few, many, or a class for an expanded clone.

CDR3aa,CDR3nt,v_gene,j_gene,abundance,d_gene
CASSGDRVGSSYNSPLHF,TGTGCCAGCAGTGGGGACAGGGTAGGAAGCTCCTATAATTCACCCCTCCACTTT,TRBV2,TRBJ1-6,few,TRBD1
CSASQGLNGELFF,TGCAGTGCTAGCCAGGGTTTGAACGGGGAGCTGTTTTTT,TRBV20-1,TRBJ2-2,-,-
CASSLSPSGGDKNIQYF,TGTGCCAGCAGCCTATCTCCTAGCGGGGGAGATAAAAACATTCAGTACTTC,TRBV13,TRBJ2-4,few,TRBD2
CASRAGLVVNEQFF,TGTGCCAGCAGGGCGGGACTAGTGGTGAATGAGCAGTTCTTC,TRBV2,TRBJ2-1,few,TRBD2
CASSPRAGTQYF,TGTGCCAGCAGCCCGCGTGCGGGTACGCAGTATTTT,TRBV12-3/TRBV12-4,TRBJ2-3,-,-
CSARKGGGANVLTF,TGCAGTGCTAGAAAGGGAGGAGGGGCCAACGTCCTGACTTTC,TRBV20-1,TRBJ2-6,-,-
CASSQGPGSQETQYF,TGCGCCAGCAGCCAGGGACCGGGGTCCCAAGAGACCCAGTACTTC,TRBV4-1,TRBJ2-5,few,-
CASSVRGETETQYF,TGTGCCAGCAGTGTTCGAGGGGAAACTGAGACCCAGTACTTC,TRBV2,TRBJ2-5,-,-
CATSDHLGRWTDTQYF,TGTGCCACCAGTGATCACCTCGGGCGTTGGACAGATACGCAGTATTTT,TRBV24-1,TRBJ2-3,once,-
CSVDGQGLLWETQYF,TGCAGCGTTGACGGACAGGGCCTCTTATGGGAGACCCAGTACTTC,TRBV29-1,TRBJ2-5,-,TRBD1
CASSLMDRGGNGYTF,TGTGCCAGCAGTTTAATGGACAGGGGGGGGAATGGCTACACCTTC,TRBV28,TRBJ1-2,-,TRBD1
CSAREGRWDTDTQYF,TGCAGTGCTAGAGAAGGCAGGTGGGACACAGATACGCAGTATTTT,TRBV20-1,TRBJ2-3,-,-
CASSLYQSGTSDNEQFF,TGTGCCAGTAGTCTATATCAGTCCGGGACTAGCGACAATGAGCAGTTCTTC,TRBV19,TRBJ2-1,-,TRBD2
CSVKGPGGAVDEQFF,TGCAGCGTTAAGGGGCCCGGGGGGGCCGTAGATGAGCAGTTCTTC,TRBV29-1,TRBJ2-1,-,TRBD2
CASSVVAGSGAAGALNTGELFF,TGTGCCAGCAGCGTAGTGGCGGGCTCGGGGGCAGCGGGGGCCTTAAACACCGGGGAGCTGTTTTTT,TRBV9,TRBJ2-2,few,TRBD2
CASSPGNGNTIYF,TGTGCCAGCTCACCAGGGAACGGAAACACCATATATTTT,TRBV18,TRBJ1-3,few,-
CASSTGGAGLGNTIYF,TGTGCCAGCAGCACCGGCGGCGCAGGGTTAGGAAACACCATATATTTT,TRBV7-9,TRBJ1-3,-,-
CASSPLRDASYEQYF,TGCGCCAGCAGCCCCCTTCGGGACGCAAGCTACGAGCAGTACTTC,TRBV4-3,TRBJ2-7,-,-
CASSLGLQREKLFF,TGTGCCAGCAGCTTAGGACTACAGCGGGAAAAACTGTTTTTT,TRBV7-2,TRBJ1-4,-,-
CASTRGFGNYGYTF,TGTGCCAGTACCCGGGGATTCGGAAACTATGGCTACACCTTC,TRBV19,TRBJ1-2,-,-
CASSYDSLTGRDSYEQYF,TGTGCCAGCAGTTACGACTCCCTCACCGGGCGGGATTCCTACGAGCAGTACTTC,TRBV6-2/TRBV6-3,TRBJ2-7,few,-
CASRDTGLYEQYF,TGTGCCAGCAGGGACACAGGACTCTACGAGCAGTACTTC,TRBV6-2/TRBV6-3,TRBJ2-7,many,-
CASSLVGVINTEAFF,TGTGCCAGCAGCTTAGTGGGGGTAATAAACACTGAAGCTTTCTTT,TRBV7-9,TRBJ1-1,few,-
CASSYDRDNYNEQFF,TGTGCCAGCAGTTATGACAGGGACAACTACAATGAGCAGTTCTTC,TRBV7-2,TRBJ2-1,few,TRBD1
CASSEPLLGPYEQYF,TGTGCCAGCAGTGAACCCCTCCTGGGCCCCTACGAGCAGTACTTC,TRBV6-1,TRBJ2-7,-,-
CASSLPAGDVETQYF,TGTGCCAGCAGCTTACCAGCGGGGGACGTGGAGACCCAGTACTTC,TRBV7-6,TRBJ2-5,few,TRBD2
CASSYPPPSGKLSTYNEQFF,TGTGCCAGCAGTTACCCCCCGCCTAGCGGGAAGCTTTCGACCTACAATGAGCAGTTCTTC,TRBV6-2/TRBV6-3,TRBJ2-1,-,TRBD2
CASSVGASGGAWTGELFF,TGTGCCAGCAGCGTAGGGGCTAGCGGGGGGGCCTGGACCGGGGAGCTGTTTTTT,TRBV9,TRBJ2-2,-,TRBD2
CATSGWTVGQPQHF,TGTGCCACCAGCGGATGGACAGTCGGCCAGCCCCAGCATTTT,TRBV15,TRBJ1-5,-,-
CASSSLASTDTQYF,TGCGCCAGCAGCTCCTTAGCGAGCACAGATACGCAGTATTTT,TRBV5-1,TRBJ2-3,once,-
CASSAGGIGGNTIYF,TGTGCCAGCAGTGCTGGGGGAATAGGTGGAAACACCATATATTTT,TRBV12-3/TRBV12-4,TRBJ1-3,-,-
CATSRDPTGSTGELFF,TGTGCCACCAGCAGAGATCCCACGGGGAGCACCGGGGAGCTGTTTTTT,TRBV15,TRBJ2-2,-,-
CSGTAGGNSPLHF,TGCAGTGGGACAGCAGGGGGGAATTCACCCCTCCACTTT,TRBV20-1,TRBJ1-6,-,TRBD1
CSVGGNEKLFF,TGCAGCGTTGGGGGGAATGAAAAACTGTTTTTT,TRBV29-1,TRBJ1-4,-,-
CSALTQDRAYGYTF,TGCAGTGCCCTTACTCAGGACAGGGCTTATGGCTACACCTTC,TRBV20-1,TRBJ1-2,few,TRBD1
CASSQEGQGANYGYTF,TGTGCCAGCAGCCAAGAGGGACAGGGGGCTAACTATGGCTACACCTTC,TRBV4-2,TRBJ1-2,-,TRBD1